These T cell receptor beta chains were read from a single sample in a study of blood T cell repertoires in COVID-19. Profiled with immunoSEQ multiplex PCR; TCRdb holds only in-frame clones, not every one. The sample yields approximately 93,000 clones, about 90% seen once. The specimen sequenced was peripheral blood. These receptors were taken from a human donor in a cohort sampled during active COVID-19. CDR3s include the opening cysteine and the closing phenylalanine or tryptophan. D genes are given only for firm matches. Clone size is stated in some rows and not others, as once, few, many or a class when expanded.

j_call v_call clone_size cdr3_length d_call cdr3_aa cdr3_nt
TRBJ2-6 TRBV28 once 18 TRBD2 CASSPILGGGSGANVLTF TGTGCCAGCAGCCCGATTTTGGGCGGGGGCTCTGGGGCCAACGTCCTGACTTTC
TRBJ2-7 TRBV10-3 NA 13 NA CAISDSLSYEQYF TGTGCCATCAGTGACTCCCTTTCCTACGAGCAGTACTTC
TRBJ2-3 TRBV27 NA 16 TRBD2 CASSSSLADSTDTQYF TGTGCCAGCAGTTCGTCACTAGCGGATAGCACAGATACGCAGTATTTT
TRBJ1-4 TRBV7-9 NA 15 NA CASSRVGATNEKLFF TGTGCCAGCAGCCGTGTAGGGGCAACTAATGAAAAACTGTTTTTT
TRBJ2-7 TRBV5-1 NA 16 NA CASSLQDTPSSYEQYF TGCGCCAGCAGCTTACAGGACACCCCGAGCTCCTACGAGCAGTACTTC
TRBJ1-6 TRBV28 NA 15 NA CASSLAQKIDSPLHF TGTGCCAGCAGTTTGGCCCAGAAGATTGATTCACCCCTCCACTTT
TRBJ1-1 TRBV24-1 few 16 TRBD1 CATSDFRTGRNTEAFF TGTGCCACCAGTGATTTCCGGACAGGGAGGAACACTGAAGCTTTCTTT
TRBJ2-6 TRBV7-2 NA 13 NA CASSLGGVNVLTF TGTGCCAGCAGCTTAGGGGGAGTCAACGTCCTGACTTTC
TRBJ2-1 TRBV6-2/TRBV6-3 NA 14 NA CASSYSNRVPEQFF TGTGCCAGCAGTTACTCGAACAGGGTCCCGGAGCAGTTCTTC
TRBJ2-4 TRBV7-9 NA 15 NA CASSRVTGTKNIQYF TGTGCCAGCAGCCGAGTTACAGGGACCAAAAACATTCAGTACTTC
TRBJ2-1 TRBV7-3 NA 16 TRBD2 CASSLKWGTSGNEQFF TGTGCCAGCAGCTTAAAGTGGGGGACTAGCGGAAATGAGCAGTTCTTC
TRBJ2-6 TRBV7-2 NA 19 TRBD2 CASTVREREAFSGANVLTF TGTGCCAGCACCGTCCGTGAGCGGGAGGCCTTCTCTGGGGCCAACGTCCTGACTTTC
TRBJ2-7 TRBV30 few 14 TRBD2 CAWRGLAGDYEQYF TGTGCCTGGCGAGGACTAGCGGGGGACTACGAGCAGTACTTC
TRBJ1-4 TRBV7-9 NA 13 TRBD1 CASSSDRSEKLFF TGTGCCAGCAGCTCGGACAGGAGTGAAAAACTGTTTTTT
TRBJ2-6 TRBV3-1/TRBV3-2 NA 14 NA CASNRASGANVLTF TGTGCCAGTAACAGGGCCTCTGGGGCCAACGTCCTGACTTTC
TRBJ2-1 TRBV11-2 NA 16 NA CASSLDGGNIYNEQFF TGTGCCAGCAGCTTAGACGGCGGGAATATTTACAATGAGCAGTTCTTC
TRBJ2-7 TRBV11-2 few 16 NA CASSLAARQFLNEQYF TGTGCCAGCAGCCTGGCGGCCAGACAGTTCCTAAACGAGCAGTACTTC
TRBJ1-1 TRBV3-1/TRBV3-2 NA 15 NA CASSQSEILSAEAFF TGTGCCAGCAGCCAATCGGAGATACTATCGGCTGAAGCTTTCTTT
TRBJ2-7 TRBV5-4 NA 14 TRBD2 CASSLAGLANEQYF TGTGCCAGCAGCTTGGCAGGACTAGCCAACGAGCAGTACTTC
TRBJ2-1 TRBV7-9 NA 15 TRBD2 CASGAGASSYNEQFF TGTGCCAGCGGAGCGGGGGCCAGCTCCTACAATGAGCAGTTCTTC
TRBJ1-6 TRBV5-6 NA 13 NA CASTQGSSSPLHF TGTGCCAGCACCCAAGGGAGTAGTTCACCCCTCCACTTT
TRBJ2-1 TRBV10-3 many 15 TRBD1 CAIRDSDRVYNEQFF TGTGCCATCAGGGACTCGGACAGGGTCTACAATGAGCAGTTCTTC
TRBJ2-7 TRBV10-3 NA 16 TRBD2 CAISESPTSGSDEQYF TGTGCCATCAGTGAGTCTCCTACGAGCGGGAGTGACGAGCAGTACTTC
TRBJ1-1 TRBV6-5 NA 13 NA CASSYSAGLGAFF TGTGCCAGCAGTTACTCGGCGGGCCTAGGGGCTTTCTTT
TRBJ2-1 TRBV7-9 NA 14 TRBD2 CASRVGRAYNEQFF TGTGCCAGCAGGGTTGGGAGGGCCTACAATGAGCAGTTCTTC
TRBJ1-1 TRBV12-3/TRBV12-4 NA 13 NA CASSLGPLTEAFF TGTGCCAGCAGTTTGGGGCCGCTCACTGAAGCTTTCTTT
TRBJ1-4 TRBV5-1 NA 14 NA CASSSGRANEKLFF TGCGCCAGCAGCTCGGGAAGGGCTAATGAAAAACTGTTTTTT
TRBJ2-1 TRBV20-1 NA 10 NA CSGGYNEQFF TGCAGCGGGGGATACAATGAGCAGTTCTTC
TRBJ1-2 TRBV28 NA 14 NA CASSLLGGPYGYTF TGTGCCAGCAGCCTCCTGGGGGGGCCCTATGGCTACACCTTC
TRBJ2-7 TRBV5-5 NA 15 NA CASSLALQGIYEQYF TGTGCCAGCAGCTTGGCCCTCCAGGGCATCTACGAGCAGTACTTC
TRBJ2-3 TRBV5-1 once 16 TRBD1 CASSLTGTGSTDTQYF TGCGCCAGCAGCTTGACCGGGACAGGGTCCACAGATACGCAGTATTTT
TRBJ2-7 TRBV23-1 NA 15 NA CASSGGQQNQGEQYF TGCGCCAGCAGCGGGGGACAGCAAAATCAAGGGGAGCAGTACTTC
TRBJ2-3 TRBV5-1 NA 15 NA CASSLGEPLTDTQYF TGCGCCAGCAGCTTGGGGGAGCCACTCACAGATACGCAGTATTTT
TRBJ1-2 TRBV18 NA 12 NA CASSPRTGGYTF TGTGCCAGCTCACCACGAACGGGGGGCTACACCTTC
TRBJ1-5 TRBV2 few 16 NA CASSGLLGGEDQPQHF TGTGCCAGCAGTGGCCTTTTAGGCGGGGAGGATCAGCCCCAGCATTTT
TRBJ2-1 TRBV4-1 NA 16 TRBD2 CASSPTSGKTYNEQFF TGCGCCAGCAGCCCGACTAGCGGGAAAACCTACAATGAGCAGTTCTTC
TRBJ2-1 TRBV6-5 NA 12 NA CASEGRINEQFF TGTGCCAGCGAGGGCCGTATTAATGAGCAGTTCTTC
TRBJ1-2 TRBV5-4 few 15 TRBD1 CASRPGTVGGQGYTF TGTGCCAGCAGACCGGGGACGGTAGGGGGCCAAGGCTACACCTTC
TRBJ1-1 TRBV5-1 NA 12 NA CASSVRVGEAFF TGCGCCAGCAGCGTCAGGGTAGGTGAAGCTTTCTTT
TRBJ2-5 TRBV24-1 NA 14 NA CATRSSGGTETQYF TGTGCCACCAGGAGTAGCGGTGGGACGGAGACCCAGTACTTC
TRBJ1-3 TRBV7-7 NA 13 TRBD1 CASSSGTGGTIYF TGTGCTAGCAGCTCGGGGACAGGCGGCACCATATATTTT
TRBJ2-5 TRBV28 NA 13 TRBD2 CASSQGTTLETNF TGTGCCAGCAGTCAAGGGACTACCCTTGAAACGAACTTC
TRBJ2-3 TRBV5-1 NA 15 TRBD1 CASSSTGTGTDTQYF TGCGCCAGCAGCTCGACCGGGACAGGGACAGATACGCAGTATTTT
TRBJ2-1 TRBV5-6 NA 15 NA CASSFPRDPYNEQFF TGTGCCAGCAGCTTCCCTCGGGATCCCTACAATGAGCAGTTCTTC
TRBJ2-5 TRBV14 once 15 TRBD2 CASSRGGSGQETQYF TGTGCCAGCAGCCGGGGGGGGTCGGGACAAGAGACCCAGTACTTC
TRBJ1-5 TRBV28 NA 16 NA CASSPLGLYSNQPQHF TGTGCCAGCAGTCCCCTCGGCCTGTATAGCAATCAGCCCCAACATTTT
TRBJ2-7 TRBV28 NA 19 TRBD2 CASSLSPGSAGVRPFEQYF TGTGCCAGCAGTTTATCCCCAGGGTCGGCGGGAGTTCGTCCCTTCGAGCAGTACTTC
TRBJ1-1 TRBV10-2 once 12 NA CASRGGTTEAFF TGCGCCAGCAGAGGAGGAACCACTGAAGCTTTCTTT
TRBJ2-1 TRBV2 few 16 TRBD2 CASSRGTSGRFDEQFF TGTGCCAGCAGCCGCGGGACTAGCGGGAGGTTCGATGAGCAGTTCTTC
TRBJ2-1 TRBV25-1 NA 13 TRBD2 CASNSGSYNEQFF TGTGCCAGCAATAGCGGGTCCTACAATGAGCAGTTCTTC
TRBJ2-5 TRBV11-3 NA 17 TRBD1 CASSFGTGFSSGETQYF TGTGCCAGCAGCTTCGGGACAGGGTTCTCGTCTGGGGAGACCCAGTACTTC
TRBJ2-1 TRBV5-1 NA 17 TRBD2 CASSLASGTSGINEQFF TGCGCCAGCAGCTTGGCCTCCGGGACTAGCGGGATTAATGAGCAGTTCTTC
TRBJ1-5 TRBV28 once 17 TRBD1 CASSLGTGLWSNQPQHF TGTGCCAGCAGTCTGGGGACAGGCCTTTGGAGCAATCAGCCCCAGCATTTT
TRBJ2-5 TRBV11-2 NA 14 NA CASSLGTTQETQYF TGTGCCAGCAGCTTAGGGACTACCCAAGAGACCCAGTACTTC